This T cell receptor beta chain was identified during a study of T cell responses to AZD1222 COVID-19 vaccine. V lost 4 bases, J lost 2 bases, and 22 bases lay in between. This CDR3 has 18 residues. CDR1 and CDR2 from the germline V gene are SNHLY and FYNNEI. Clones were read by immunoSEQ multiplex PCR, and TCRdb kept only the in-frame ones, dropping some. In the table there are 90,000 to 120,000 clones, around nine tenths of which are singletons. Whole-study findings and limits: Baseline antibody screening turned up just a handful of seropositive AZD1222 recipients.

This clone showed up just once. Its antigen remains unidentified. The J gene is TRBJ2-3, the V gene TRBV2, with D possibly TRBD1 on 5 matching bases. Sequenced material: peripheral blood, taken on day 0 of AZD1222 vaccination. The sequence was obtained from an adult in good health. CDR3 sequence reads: CASSAARAGNLNTDTQYF. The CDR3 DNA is TGTGCCAGCAGTGCCGCCAGGGCTGGAAACCTAAACACAGATACGCAGTATTTT.